This passage covers 6 T cell receptor beta chains from one sample sequenced in a study of T cells in Graves' hyperthyroidism and ophthalmopathy. Amplified regions were TCR beta CDR3 sequences from RNA transcripts. TCR CDR3 regions were first amplified by RT-PCR with HTBI primers. Each CDR3 protein is one row after TCRdb ran MiXCR on the multiplex PCR reads. The sample gives around 420,000 distinct CDR3 sequences, around 16% of which show up once; about 7.7% is in the top ten. Sequenced input: blood. Source of these receptors: a woman aged 18-30 years with Graves' hyperthyroidism.

Many counts were recorded for this clonotype. CDR3 region: CSASGRPNEQFF. CDR3 nucleotide sequence: TGCAGTGCTAGCGGGAGGCCCAATGAGCAGTTCTTC. V usage is TRBV20-1 and J usage is TRBJ2-1; 7 bases match TRBD2. The germline V gene encodes CDR1 DFQATT and CDR2 SNEGSKA (reference sequence). This CDR3 has 12 residues. The V segment lost 3 bases and the J segment 6 bases; nucleotides outside the gene matches: 2.

This chain links TRBV15 with TRBJ2-5; 7 nucleotides match TRBD2. J lost 1 base, V lost 1 base, and 3 bases had no gene match. The CDR3 runs to 15 residues. From germline, CDR1 is LNHNV and CDR2 YYDKDF (reference sequence). CDR3 nucleotides: TGTGCCACCAGCAGAGTAGCTAGCGGCCAAGAGACCCAGTACTTC. It specifies CATSRVASGQETQYF.

This clonotype turned up a few times. The chain couples TRBV20-1 to TRBJ2-5; D is perhaps TRBD1 (6 bases). V dropped 5 bases and J dropped 0 bases, with 16 bases sitting between them. Germline V gene lookup returns CDR1 DFQATT and CDR2 SNEGSKA (reference sequence). CDR3 length: 15 residues. The CDR3 loop reads CSAALGTRYQETQYF. The CDR3 region has the DNA TGCAGTGCTGCACTCGGGACAAGGTACCAAGAGACCCAGTACTTC.

This clonotype was observed at least ten times. The chain is built from TRBV5-1 and TRBJ1-2; possibly TRBD1 for D (6 bases). The CDR3 consists of 19 residues. Germline V CDR1 and CDR2: SGHRS, YFSETQ. The V end lost 3 bases, the J end lost 6 bases, and 30 bases lay between the germline ends. CDR3 protein: CASSSTVDRRANWGHGYTF. CDR3 DNA: TGCGCCAGCAGCTCCACCGTTGACAGGAGGGCTAATTGGGGCCATGGCTACACCTTC.

This chain uses TRBV6-4 with TRBJ2-2, with TRBD1 as a possible D gene (5 bases). V was clipped by 10 bases and J by 4 bases, with 10 bases between them. Germline CDR1 is MRHNA and CDR2 is SNTAGT. The CDR3 has 12 amino acids. CDR3 sequence (DNA): TGTGCCACGCAGGGCGGCACCGGGGAGCTGTTTTTT. This encodes CATQGGTGELFF.

This clonotype has only a few counts. The chain joins TRBV19 to TRBJ1-3; no clear D gene. The V gene lost 4 bases and the J gene lost 3 bases, with 13 bases spanning the gap. CDR1 and CDR2 (germline): LNHDA, SQIVND (reference sequence). This CDR3 has 15 residues. CDR3 nucleotide sequence: TGTGCCAGTAGTAGCCGGGGTGTGAATGGAAACACCATATATTTT. This encodes CASSSRGVNGNTIYF.